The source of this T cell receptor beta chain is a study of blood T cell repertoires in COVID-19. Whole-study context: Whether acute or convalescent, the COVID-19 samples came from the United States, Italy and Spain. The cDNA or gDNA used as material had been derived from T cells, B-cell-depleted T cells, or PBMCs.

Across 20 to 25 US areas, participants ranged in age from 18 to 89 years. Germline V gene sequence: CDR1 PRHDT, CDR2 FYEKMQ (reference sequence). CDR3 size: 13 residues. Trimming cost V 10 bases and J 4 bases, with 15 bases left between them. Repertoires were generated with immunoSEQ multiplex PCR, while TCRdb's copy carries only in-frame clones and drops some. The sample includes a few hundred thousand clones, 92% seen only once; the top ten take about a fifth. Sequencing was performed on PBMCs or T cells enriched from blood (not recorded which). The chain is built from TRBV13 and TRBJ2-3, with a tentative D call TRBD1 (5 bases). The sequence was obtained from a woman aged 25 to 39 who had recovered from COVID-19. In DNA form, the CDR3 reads TGTGCCACCCAGGGTAGCTGGCCAGATACGCAGTATTTT. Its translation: CATQGSWPDTQYF.